This T cell receptor (beta chain) was captured in a study of blood T cells in healthy people across ages. Sample-barcoded 5' priming and a J-beta primer mix drove a second PCR of about 6 to 12 cycles. Each cDNA molecule, via a template-switch adaptor with 12 random nucleotides, was tagged. There were at least 3 million CDR3-containing paired-end reads obtained from each sample. TCRdb processed the 5' RACE reads anew with MiXCR; each CDR3 protein has one entry. This sample yields roughly 790,000 distinct CDR3 sequences, of which roughly 45% are seen a single time; 20% to 25% belongs to the top ten. Germline assignment: CDR1 KGHSH and CDR2 LQKENI. After removal of 3 bases from V and 7 bases from J, the junction contained 6 bases not matched to a gene. The CDR3 is 16 residues long.

The TCR comes from a woman aged 55-70 years in good health. The source material was blood. V is TRBV18 and J is TRBJ1-6; 10 bases are a match to TRBD1. In nucleotides, the CDR3 is TGTGCCAGCTCACCGGCCGGGACAGGGGTCAATTCACCCCTCCACTTT. Translated, it gives CASSPAGTGVNSPLHF. Combining the CDR3 with reference TRBV18 and TRBJ1-6 gives the whole variable domain NAGVMQNPRHLVRRRGQEARLRCSPMKGHSHVYWYRQLPEEGLKFMVYLQKENIIDESGMPKERFSAEFPKEGPSILRIQQVVRGDSAAYFCASSPAGTGVNSPLHFGNGTRLTVT.